This TCR beta chain was identified in a study of blood T cell repertoires in COVID-19. Data came from immunoSEQ multiplex PCR; TCRdb stores just in-frame clones and leaves some out. The data contain 75,000 to 90,000 clones, 91% of them singletons. This CDR3 spans 14 amino acids. Trimming removed 0 bases from V and 2 bases from J, with 7 bases in between. CDR1 and CDR2 from the germline V gene are MNHEY and SMNVEV (reference sequence). The clonotype was recovered from a woman in her 50s in a cohort sampled during active COVID-19. Sequences were obtained from peripheral blood. The chain joins TRBV27 to TRBJ1-1; no clear D. In DNA, the CDR3 is TGTGCCAGCAGTTTATCGTTCAGTAACACTGAAGCTTTCTTT. It translates to CASSLSFSNTEAFF.